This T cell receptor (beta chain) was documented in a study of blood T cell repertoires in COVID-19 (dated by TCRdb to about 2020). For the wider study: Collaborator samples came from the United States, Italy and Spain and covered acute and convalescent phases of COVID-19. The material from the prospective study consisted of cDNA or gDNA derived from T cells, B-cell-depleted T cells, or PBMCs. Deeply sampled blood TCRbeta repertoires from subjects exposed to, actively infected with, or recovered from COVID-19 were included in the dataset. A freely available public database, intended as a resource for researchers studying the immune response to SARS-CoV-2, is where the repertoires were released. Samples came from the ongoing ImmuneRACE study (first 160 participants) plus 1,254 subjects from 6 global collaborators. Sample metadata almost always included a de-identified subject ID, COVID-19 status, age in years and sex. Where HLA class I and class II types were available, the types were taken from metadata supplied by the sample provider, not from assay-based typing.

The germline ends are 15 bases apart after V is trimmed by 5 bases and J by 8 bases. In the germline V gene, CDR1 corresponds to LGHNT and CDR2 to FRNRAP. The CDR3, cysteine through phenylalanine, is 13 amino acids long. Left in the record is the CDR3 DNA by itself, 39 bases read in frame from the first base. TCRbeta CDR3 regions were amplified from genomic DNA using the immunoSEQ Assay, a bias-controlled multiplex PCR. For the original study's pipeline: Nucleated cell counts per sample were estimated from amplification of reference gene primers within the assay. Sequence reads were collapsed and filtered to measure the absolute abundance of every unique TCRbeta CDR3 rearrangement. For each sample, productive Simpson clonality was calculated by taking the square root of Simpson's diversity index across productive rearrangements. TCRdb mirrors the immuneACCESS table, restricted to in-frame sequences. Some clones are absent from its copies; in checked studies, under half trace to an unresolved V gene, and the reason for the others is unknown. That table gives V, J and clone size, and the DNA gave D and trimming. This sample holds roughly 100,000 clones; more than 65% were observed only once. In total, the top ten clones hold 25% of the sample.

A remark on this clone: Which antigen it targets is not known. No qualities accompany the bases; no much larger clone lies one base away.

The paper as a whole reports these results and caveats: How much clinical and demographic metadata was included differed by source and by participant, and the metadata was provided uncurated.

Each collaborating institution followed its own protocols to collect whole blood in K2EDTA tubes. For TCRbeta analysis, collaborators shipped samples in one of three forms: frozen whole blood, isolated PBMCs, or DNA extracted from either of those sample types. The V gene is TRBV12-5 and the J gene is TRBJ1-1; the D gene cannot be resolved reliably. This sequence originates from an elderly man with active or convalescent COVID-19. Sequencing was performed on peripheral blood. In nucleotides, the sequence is TGTGCTAGTGGTGTAGGTGGCGCGGGGGAAGCTTTCTTT. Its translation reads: CASGVGGAGEAFF. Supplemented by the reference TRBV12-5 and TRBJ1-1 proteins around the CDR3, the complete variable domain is DARVTQTPRHKVTEMGQEVTMRCQPILGHNTVFWYRQTMMQGLELLAYFRNRAPLDDSGMPKDRFSAEMPDATLATLKIQPSEPRDSAVYFCASGVGGAGEAFFGQGTRLTVV.